The 25 T cell receptor beta chains reported below all come from one sample, sequenced in a study of shared clonotypes between healthy human individuals. Produced via immunoSEQ multiplex PCR; TCRdb's table is partial and in-frame only. This repertoire shows some 2,100,000 clones, about 94% found once; its top ten account for roughly 0.13%. The sample consisted of naive CD4+ T cells sorted from blood. Subset indicated: CD45RA+ positively selected. The receptors shown here come from a man between 18 and 29 years old in good health.

This rearrangement joins TRBV9 to TRBJ2-2; no definite D call. Trimming took 2 bases from V and 6 from J, leaving 8 bases between them. CDR3 length: 13 residues. Per the germline V gene, CDR1 is SGDLS and CDR2 is YYNGEE. This chain's CDR3 is CASSVYFSGELFF. The CDR3 region has the DNA TGTGCCAGCAGCGTGTATTTTTCCGGGGAGCTGTTTTTT.

The chain recombines TRBV5-1 with TRBJ1-1; D remains unclear. The CDR3 is 15 amino acids. V dropped 4 bases and J dropped 0 bases, with 13 bases sitting between them. From germline, CDR1 is SGHRS and CDR2 YFSETQ. The CDR3 DNA is TGCGCCAGCAGCCCAACGGCGAATCTGAACACTGAAGCTTTCTTT. This gives the protein CASSPTANLNTEAFF.

Details on this clone: Other DNA sequences from this sample encode an identical CDR3 as well. The V call is TRBV5-4, the J call TRBJ2-5; D not resolved. V was clipped by 4 bases and J by 2 bases, with 9 bases between them. This CDR3 contains 13 residues. Germline loops: CDR1 SGHNT, CDR2 YYREEE (reference sequence). The chain's CDR3 is CASSLTVQETQYF. In DNA form, the CDR3 reads TGTGCCAGCAGCCTGACTGTGCAAGAGACCCAGTACTTC.

The chain combines TRBV7-7 with TRBJ2-7, with D uncertain. CDR3 length: 12 residues. Germline assignment: CDR1 SSHAT and CDR2 FNYEAQ (reference sequence). The CDR3 loop reads CAIVWQGDEQYF. As DNA, the CDR3 is TGTGCTATAGTCTGGCAAGGTGACGAGCAGTACTTC.

J is TRBJ2-1 and V is TRBV27; a weak D match, TRBD1 (6 bases). Germline CDR1 is MNHEY and CDR2 is SMNVEV (reference sequence). This CDR3 has 12 amino acids. V was shortened by 5 bases and J by 5 bases, with 7 bases between the two germline ends. CDR3 in DNA: TGTGCCAGCAGTAGGGGGAACAATGAGCAGTTCTTC. Its translation: CASSRGNNEQFF.

This clone was recorded once. This rearrangement joins TRBV6-1 to TRBJ2-2; D gene ambiguous. The CDR3 has 15 residues. Germline CDR1 is MNHNS and CDR2 is SASEGT. The ends were cut back, 2 bases at V and 4 bases at J, with 11 bases in the middle. In nucleotides, the CDR3 is TGTGCCAGCAGTGAACGGTCAGCTTCCACCGGGGAGCTGTTTTTT. Translating it yields CASSERSASTGELFF.

The rearrangement uses TRBV30 and TRBJ2-2, with 7 positions matching TRBD1. The J segment lost 4 bases and the V segment lost 3 bases, leaving 8 bases of the junction unmatched. The CDR3 totals 15 residues. CDR1 is GTSNPN, CDR2 SVGIG, per germline (reference sequence). The CDR3 bases are TGTGCCTGGAGACGACAGGGCAGAGGCACCGGGGAGCTGTTTTTT. Amino acids: CAWRRQGRGTGELFF.

V and J are TRBV7-9 and TRBJ2-7; 7 bases are shared with TRBD1. The CDR3 has 15 residues. Per germline, CDR1 SEHNR and CDR2 FQNEAQ (reference sequence). V shed 5 bases, J shed 0 bases, and the junction held 7 bases outside the gene matches. In DNA, the CDR3 is TGTGCCAGCAGCCCGGAAGGGGGCCTCTCCTACGAGCAGTACTTC. Its protein product is CASSPEGGLSYEQYF.

The V and J genes are TRBV7-9 and TRBJ2-6, with a tentative D call TRBD1 (6 bases). The germline V and J ends were trimmed by 5 bases and 2 bases, with 10 bases remaining between them. This CDR3 is built from 15 residues. CDR1 is SEHNR, CDR2 FQNEAQ, per germline (reference sequence). For the CDR3, the DNA is TGTGCCAGCAGCGCAGGGGCGACTGGGGCCAACGTCCTGACTTTC. This codes for CASSAGATGANVLTF.

The rearrangement links TRBV9 to TRBJ2-2; D ambiguous. With 2 bases removed from V and 4 bases from J, the gap between germline ends came to 3 bases. This CDR3 spans 12 amino acids. Germline loops: CDR1 SGDLS, CDR2 YYNGEE. CDR3 bases: TGTGCCAGCAGCGTCCTCACCGGGGAGCTGTTTTTT. It translates to CASSVLTGELFF. Based on the CDR3 plus reference TRBV9 and TRBJ2-2, the full variable domain is DSGVTQTPKHLITATGQRVTLRCSPRSGDLSVYWYQQSLDQGLQFLIQYYNGEERAKGNILERFSAQQFPDLHSELNLSSLELGDSALYFCASSVLTGELFFGEGSRLTVL.

The V gene is TRBV11-2, the J gene TRBJ2-7; unclear D gene. Germline CDR1 SGHAT, CDR2 FQNNGV. This CDR3 is built from 13 residues. The V and J ends lost 2 bases and 2 bases respectively, with 7 bases between them. CDR3 coding DNA: TGTGCCAGCAGCTTAAAAGTTCCCTACGAGCAGTACTTC. It encodes CASSLKVPYEQYF.

This rearrangement joins TRBV27 to TRBJ1-5; the D gene is possibly TRBD1 (6 bases). The CDR3 loop spans 17 amino acids. Germline assignment: CDR1 MNHEY and CDR2 SMNVEV (reference sequence). V lost 0 bases to trimming and J lost 11 bases, with 23 bases between them. The CDR3 sequence is CASSLSGWFGAQGSQHF. As DNA, the CDR3 is TGTGCCAGCAGTTTATCGGGTTGGTTTGGGGCTCAGGGGTCCCAGCATTTT.

The chain links TRBV19 to TRBJ2-5; 8 positions agree with TRBD1. The V gene's germline CDR1 is LNHDA and CDR2 SQIVND (reference sequence). The V and J ends lost 7 bases and 4 bases, in that order; junction bases with no gene match: 11. The CDR3 spans 15 residues. The CDR3 is CASTHQQGAGETQYF. The CDR3 DNA sequence: TGTGCCAGTACGCATCAGCAGGGGGCCGGAGAGACCCAGTACTTC.

This chain joins TRBV10-2 and TRBJ2-1, with TRBD2 identical over 10 bases. CDR3 size: 18 residues. CDR1 WSHSY and CDR2 SAAADI come from the germline V gene. V was clipped by 2 bases and J by 3 bases; unmatched bases: 10. The CDR3 sequence is CASSEASGSLLGYNEQFF. The CDR3 bases are TGCGCCAGCAGTGAGGCTAGCGGGAGCCTTTTGGGCTACAATGAGCAGTTCTTC.

This chain connects TRBV9 to TRBJ2-1; perhaps TRBD2 as D (6 bases). The CDR3 runs to 16 residues. V was cut by 1 base and J by 6 bases, with 17 bases left in between. Germline CDR1 is SGDLS and CDR2 is YYNGEE. CDR3 loop: CASSVPARGMGNEQFF. The DNA for the CDR3 is TGTGCCAGCAGCGTACCCGCTCGCGGGATGGGCAATGAGCAGTTCTTC.

The J gene is TRBJ1-5, the V gene TRBV5-4; the match to TRBD1 covers 7 bases. The CDR3 is 18 residues long. V gave up 1 base and J gave up 4 bases; unmatched junction bases: 14. Germline values: CDR1 SGHNT, CDR2 YYREEE (reference sequence). The CDR3 region is CASSLRSTRDSQNQPQHF. CDR3 DNA sequence: TGTGCCAGCAGCTTGCGTTCAACCCGGGACAGCCAAAATCAGCCCCAGCATTTT.

The chain recombines TRBV5-1 with TRBJ1-1, with a possible D match to TRBD1 (5 bases). The CDR3 contains 15 residues. From germline, CDR1 is SGHRS and CDR2 YFSETQ. The V gene lost 0 bases and the J gene lost 5 bases, with 14 bases spanning the gap. CDR3 in amino acids: CASSLVEGVLTEAFF. DNA for the CDR3: TGCGCCAGCAGCTTGGTTGAAGGGGTTTTAACTGAAGCTTTCTTT.

Of note for this clone: This CDR3 is also generated by other DNA sequences in the sample. The rearrangement uses TRBV23-1 and TRBJ1-6, with D hard to call. TRBV23-1 is classed as an ORF, of uncertain function. Trimming shortened V by 0 bases and J by 5 bases, and 11 bases separated the two germline ends. The CDR3 loop spans 16 amino acids. The CDR3 here is CASSQSPGRDNSPLHF. CDR3 sequence (DNA): TGCGCCAGCAGTCAATCCCCCGGACGGGATAATTCACCCCTCCACTTT.

The J gene is TRBJ1-1, the V gene TRBV5-1; 7 nucleotides align to TRBD1. Germline V gene sequence: CDR1 SGHRS, CDR2 YFSETQ. Losses at the gene ends were 5 bases for V and 5 bases for J; bases not matched to a gene: 6. The CDR3 has 13 amino acids. CDR3 DNA sequence: TGCGCCAGCAGGACAGGGATCGGAACTGAAGCTTTCTTT. Its translation: CASRTGIGTEAFF.

The chain is built from TRBV7-9 and TRBJ1-4; D ambiguous. Germline CDR1 is SEHNR and CDR2 is FQNEAQ (reference sequence). The CDR3 runs to 16 residues. V was cut by 6 bases and J by 0 bases, with 14 bases left in between. For the CDR3, the DNA is TGTGCCAGCAGTCCAGTTTTGAGTGCAACTAATGAAAAACTGTTTTTT. It encodes CASSPVLSATNEKLFF.

The chain joins TRBV9 to TRBJ2-1; D not resolved. With 3 bases removed from V and 1 base from J, the gap between germline ends came to 11 bases. The CDR3 extends over 15 amino acids. Germline V CDR1 and CDR2: SGDLS, YYNGEE. For the CDR3, the DNA is TGTGCCAGCAGCGAAACCCCGAGGTCCTACAATGAGCAGTTCTTC. This sequence encodes CASSETPRSYNEQFF.

The chain is built from TRBV4-2 and TRBJ1-1, with TRBD1 as a possible D gene (6 bases). In germline, CDR1 is LGHNA, CDR2 YNFKEQ. The CDR3 totals 14 residues. The V end lost 3 bases, the J end lost 1 base, and 9 bases lay between the germline ends. In nucleotides, the CDR3 is TGTGCCAGCAGCCAGGACAGATCGAACACTGAAGCTTTCTTT. Its protein is CASSQDRSNTEAFF.

Only one count was recorded for this clone. The CDR3 DNA reads as TGCGCCAGCAGCCAAGATGCGACGCTCCTCTTTGGGGAGCTGTTTTTT. It translates to CASSQDATLLFGELFF. The rearrangement uses TRBV4-3 and TRBJ2-2; D not resolved. Trimming shortened V by 0 bases and J by 8 bases, and 16 bases separated the two germline ends. The CDR3 totals 16 residues. In germline, CDR1 is LGHNA, CDR2 YSLEER.

The chain combines TRBV29-1 with TRBJ2-3; 10 nucleotides line up with TRBD1. The length of the CDR3 is 13 residues. CDR1 and CDR2 (germline): SQVTM, ANQGSEA. The J segment lost 3 bases and the V segment lost 6 bases, leaving 3 bases of the junction unmatched. In DNA, the CDR3 is TGCAGCGTGGGGACAGGGGTAACAGATACGCAGTATTTT. Translation gives CSVGTGVTDTQYF.

The rearrangement links TRBV10-3 to TRBJ2-7; tentatively, D is TRBD1 (5 bases). The CDR3 extends over 15 amino acids. V was trimmed by 4 bases and J by 4 bases, leaving 17 bases between them. Germline V lookup: CDR1 ENHRY, CDR2 SYGVKD. The CDR3, as DNA: TGTGCCATCAGTGCGTCGGGCGTTGGGGCATACGAGCAGTACTTC. It specifies CAISASGVGAYEQYF.